The 30 T cell receptor beta chains reported below all come from one sample, sequenced in a study of T cell responses to AZD1222 COVID-19 vaccine. Assay used: immunoSEQ multiplex PCR; TCRdb lists only in-frame clones, some missing. The sample holds 110,000 to 150,000 clones, 75% to 90% seen once. The sequencing used peripheral blood, collected on day 0 of AZD1222 vaccination. Receptors originate from an adult in good health.

V gene TRBV10-3 combines with J gene TRBJ1-6, with a possible D match to TRBD1 (6 bases). V dropped 3 bases and J dropped 9 bases, with 18 bases sitting between them. The V gene's germline CDR1 is ENHRY and CDR2 SYGVKD. The CDR3 extends over 16 amino acids. CDR3 coding DNA: TGTGCCATCAGTGACGGTTCAAGGGGGTTAAGTTCACCCCTCCACTTT. Residues: CAISDGSRGLSSPLHF.

This clone occurred many times. The V gene is TRBV30, the J gene TRBJ2-7, with TRBD2 matching over 7 bases. The CDR3 contains 12 residues. Trimming removed 4 bases from V and 6 bases from J; junction bases left unmatched: 6. Germline V gene lookup returns CDR1 GTSNPN and CDR2 SVGIG (reference sequence). The CDR3 coding sequence is TGTGCCTGGAAGGGCGGGAGCCTCGAGCAGTACTTC. It specifies CAWKGGSLEQYF.

The rearrangement joins TRBV9 to TRBJ2-1; weak D call: TRBD2 (5 bases). The CDR3 has 15 residues. With 0 bases removed from V and 6 bases from J, the gap between germline ends came to 13 bases. The germline V gene encodes CDR1 SGDLS and CDR2 YYNGEE. CDR3 nucleotide sequence: TGTGCCAGCAGCGTAGGTACGGGAACTGGCAATGAGCAGTTCTTC. Translating gives CASSVGTGTGNEQFF.

The V and J genes are TRBV10-3 and TRBJ1-2, with TRBD1 identical over 10 bases. This CDR3 is 17 amino acids long. V lost 3 bases to trimming and J lost 1 base; unmatched junction nucleotides: 8. Germline CDR1 is ENHRY and CDR2 is SYGVKD. CDR3 bases: TGTGCCATCAGTGAAGGAAGGGACAGGGGTCTTAACTATGGCTACACCTTC. It codes for CAISEGRDRGLNYGYTF.

The chain links TRBV5-1 to TRBJ2-2; the match to TRBD2 covers 9 bases. Germline CDR1 and CDR2: SGHRS and YFSETQ. The CDR3 loop spans 16 amino acids. V dropped 1 base and J dropped 4; count of bases not matched to a gene: 5. The CDR3 DNA is TGCGCCAGCAGCTTGCAGGGGACTAGCAGCACCGGGGAGCTGTTTTTT. This sequence encodes CASSLQGTSSTGELFF.

The chain uses TRBV28 and TRBJ2-7; a possible D gene is TRBD1 (5 bases). The CDR3 sequence is 13 residues long. Per germline, CDR1 MDHEN and CDR2 SYDVKM. The germline V and J ends were trimmed by 6 bases and 1 base, with 10 bases remaining between them. This chain's CDR3 is CASSQGPSYEQYF. The DNA for the CDR3 is TGTGCCAGCAGCCAGGGCCCTTCCTACGAGCAGTACTTC.

The rearrangement joins TRBV5-6 to TRBJ2-7, with D maybe TRBD2 (5 bases). The V gene's germline CDR1 is SGHDT and CDR2 YYEEEE. The CDR3 is made up of 14 amino acids. V was shortened by 0 bases and J by 2 bases, with 9 bases between the two germline ends. The CDR3: CASSLAGYPYEQYF. DNA of the CDR3: TGTGCCAGCAGCTTGGCGGGATACCCCTACGAGCAGTACTTC. The variable domain in full, with the rest retrieved from reference TRBV5-6 and TRBJ2-7, is DAGVTQSPTHLIKTRGQQVTLRCSPKSGHDTVSWYQQALGQGPQFIFQYYEEEERQRGNFPDRFSGHQFPNYSSELNVNALLLGDSALYLCASSLAGYPYEQYFGPGTRLTVT.

The V call is TRBV9, the J call TRBJ1-2; no clear D. From germline, CDR1 is SGDLS and CDR2 YYNGEE. The length of the CDR3 is 15 residues. The V end was cut by 3 bases, the J end by 0 bases, with 12 bases between. CDR3 loop: CASSGMTPANYGYTF. CDR3 in DNA: TGTGCCAGCAGCGGAATGACACCAGCTAACTATGGCTACACCTTC. The entire variable domain, with the rest obtained from reference TRBV9 and TRBJ1-2, is as follows: DSGVTQTPKHLITATGQRVTLRCSPRSGDLSVYWYQQSLDQGLQFLIQYYNGEERAKGNILERFSAQQFPDLHSELNLSSLELGDSALYFCASSGMTPANYGYTFGSGTRLTVV.

This clone was detected only a few times. The rearrangement joins TRBV7-6 to TRBJ2-2; maybe TRBD1 (6 bases). The V end lost 3 bases, the J end lost 7 bases, and 18 bases lay between the germline ends. This CDR3 has 16 amino acids. Germline CDR1 is SGHVS and CDR2 is FNYEAQ. The CDR3: CASSLGAIGASGELFF. DNA for the CDR3: TGTGCCAGCAGCTTGGGGGCGATAGGCGCAAGCGGGGAGCTGTTTTTT.

The V call is TRBV5-4, the J call TRBJ1-5, with TRBD1 matching over 8 bases. Germline loops: CDR1 SGHNT, CDR2 YYREEE (reference sequence). The CDR3 has 14 residues. V lost 4 bases, J lost 7 bases, and 7 bases stayed unmatched. The chain's CDR3 is CASSQDRGGQPQHF. CDR3 sequence (DNA): TGTGCCAGCAGCCAAGACAGGGGAGGCCAGCCCCAGCATTTT.

The chain carries TRBV28 and TRBJ1-6; D may be TRBD1 (5 bases). Trimming left V 7 bases short and J 11 bases short, with 18 bases between. The CDR3 totals 14 residues. Germline V gene lookup returns CDR1 MDHEN and CDR2 SYDVKM. CDR3 protein: CASTKGISDTPLHF. The CDR3 nucleotides are TGTGCCAGCACCAAGGGGATTTCTGATACACCCCTCCACTTT.

This rearrangement joins TRBV14 to TRBJ2-2; 7 bases map to TRBD2. The V segment lost 2 bases and the J segment 6 bases; nucleotides outside the gene matches: 9. The length of the CDR3 is 16 residues. Germline-derived CDR1 and CDR2 are SGHDN and FVKESK. In DNA form, the CDR3 reads TGTGCCAGCAGCCAAAGCCGATCGGGAGGTTCCGGGGAGCTGTTTTTT. Amino acids: CASSQSRSGGSGELFF.

The chain has TRBV5-1 and TRBJ1-1; D unclear. Germline CDR1 SGHRS, CDR2 YFSETQ. The CDR3 spans 14 residues. With 1 base removed from V and 2 bases from J, the gap between germline ends came to 9 bases. In DNA, the CDR3 is TGCGCCAGCAGCTTGACCGGGCGAAACACTGAAGCTTTCTTT. It codes for CASSLTGRNTEAFF.

As regards this clone: The same CDR3 arises from other DNA sequences in this sample as well. The gene calls are TRBV19 and TRBJ1-5, with D possibly TRBD1 on 5 matching bases. Germline V gene sequence: CDR1 LNHDA, CDR2 SQIVND (reference sequence). V was cut by 2 bases and J by 5 bases, with 7 bases left in between. CDR3 size: 13 residues. The CDR3 nucleotides read TGTGCCAGTAGTATAAAAGGGGATCAGCCCCAGCATTTT. Translating gives CASSIKGDQPQHF.

This chain connects TRBV9 to TRBJ1-6; a weak D match, TRBD1 (5 bases). The germline V gene encodes CDR1 SGDLS and CDR2 YYNGEE. Deletions cut 3 bases from V and 7 bases from J, with 11 bases between. CDR3 size: 14 residues. This CDR3 reads CASSARWGNSPLHF. Here the CDR3 DNA reads TGTGCCAGCAGCGCTCGGTGGGGCAATTCACCCCTCCACTTT.

This clone appeared a few times. The chain employs TRBV6-5 and TRBJ1-3, with D unclear. With 7 bases removed from V and 4 bases from J, the gap between germline ends came to 11 bases. Germline V lookup: CDR1 MNHEY, CDR2 SVGAGI. The CDR3 is 13 amino acids. In nucleotides, the CDR3 is TGTGCCAGCAAGCTATACGGAGGAAACACCATATATTTT. As protein: CASKLYGGNTIYF.

This rearrangement joins TRBV18 to TRBJ2-2; 8 bases match TRBD2. This CDR3 is built from 17 residues. V lost 3 bases, J lost 4 bases, and 10 bases stayed unmatched. The germline CDR1 and CDR2 sequences are KGHSH and LQKENI. The chain's CDR3 is CASSPYTAGEVTGELFF. The CDR3 bases are TGTGCCAGCTCACCGTACACAGCGGGAGAGGTCACCGGGGAGCTGTTTTTT. Full variable domain (missing parts from reference TRBV18 and TRBJ2-2): NAGVMQNPRHLVRRRGQEARLRCSPMKGHSHVYWYRQLPEEGLKFMVYLQKENIIDESGMPKERFSAEFPKEGPSILRIQQVVRGDSAAYFCASSPYTAGEVTGELFFGEGSRLTVL.

V usage is TRBV3-1 (or the pseudogene TRBV3-2) and J usage is TRBJ2-1, with TRBD2 identical over 15 bases. Looked up from germline, CDR1 is LGHDT and CDR2 is YNNKEL (reference sequence). CDR3 size: 22 residues. J lost 3 bases, V lost 6 bases, and 21 bases had no gene match. The CDR3 nucleotides read TGTGCCAGCAGTCTTAGTTTTAGTACCGGGACTAGCGGGGGGATGCGCTACAATGAGCAGTTCTTC. As protein: CASSLSFSTGTSGGMRYNEQFF.

The chain combines TRBV14 with TRBJ2-5; D gene unclear. Germline V gene data show CDR1 as SGHDN and CDR2 as FVKESK. This CDR3 contains 11 residues. With 1 base removed from V and 6 bases from J, the gap between germline ends came to 3 bases. DNA for the CDR3: TGTGCCAGCAGCCAAGTACAGACCCAGTACTTC. This encodes CASSQVQTQYF.

The chain couples TRBV5-1 to TRBJ2-5, with TRBD2 as a possible D gene (6 bases). The CDR3 has 13 residues. CDR1 and CDR2 from the germline V gene are SGHRS and YFSETQ. The V and J ends lost 6 bases and 4 bases respectively, with 13 bases between them. The CDR3 is CASTPGVVETQYF. The DNA for the CDR3 is TGCGCCAGCACCCCGGGGGTCGTAGAGACCCAGTACTTC.

This sequence joins TRBV10-3 and TRBJ2-7, with D perhaps being TRBD1 or TRBD2 (5 bases each). The CDR3 consists of 16 residues. The V gene's germline CDR1 is ENHRY and CDR2 SYGVKD. Trimming left V 6 bases short and J 0 bases short, with 18 bases between. CDR3 sequence reads: CAISPTGTDSSYEQYF. CDR3 nucleotides: TGTGCCATCAGCCCAACCGGGACCGATAGCTCCTACGAGCAGTACTTC.

The V gene is TRBV27, the J gene TRBJ2-1; 12 positions match TRBD2. The CDR3 has 19 residues. The V gene end was trimmed by 6 bases and the J gene end by 5 bases; junction bases not matched to a gene: 17. CDR1 and CDR2 from the germline V gene are MNHEY and SMNVEV (reference sequence). For the CDR3, the DNA is TGTGCCAGCAGACCCTCAGGGACTAGCGGGCCCGAGATGAACAATGAGCAGTTCTTC. Its translation is CASRPSGTSGPEMNNEQFF.

The chain recombines TRBV27 with TRBJ2-5; 7 bases align to TRBD2. Germline V lookup: CDR1 MNHEY, CDR2 SMNVEV (reference sequence). The CDR3 runs 17 residues. V trimming: 7 bases; J trimming: 5 bases; junction bases outside the gene matches: 19. The chain's CDR3 is CASTLTPQREGCETQYF. The CDR3 region has the DNA TGTGCCAGCACCCTCACTCCCCAGCGGGAAGGTTGTGAGACCCAGTACTTC.

V is TRBV7-3 and J is TRBJ1-1; 8 bases match TRBD1. The CDR3 contains 13 residues. From germline, CDR1 is SGHTA and CDR2 FQGTGA. V lost 3 bases and J lost 3; bases outside the gene matches: 0. CDR3 region: CASSLTGDTEAFF. The CDR3 DNA follows: TGTGCCAGCAGCTTGACAGGGGACACTGAAGCTTTCTTT.

The rearrangement joins TRBV28 to TRBJ1-5, with D possibly being TRBD1 (5 bases). V was clipped by 6 bases and J by 3 bases, with 15 bases between them. The CDR3 loop spans 15 amino acids. CDR1 MDHEN and CDR2 SYDVKM come from the germline V gene. The CDR3 DNA is TGTGCCAGCAGGGGGGGGGAAGGGGTCAATCAGCCCCAGCATTTT. Residues: CASRGGEGVNQPQHF.

This sequence joins TRBV5-4 and TRBJ1-2, with a tentative D call TRBD1 (6 bases). Trimming left V 2 bases short and J 7 bases short, with 12 bases between. This CDR3 contains 13 residues. Germline values: CDR1 SGHNT, CDR2 YYREEE (reference sequence). CDR3 DNA sequence: TGTGCCAGCAGCTTTGCAGGGGCGCGTGGCTACACCTTC. Encoded protein: CASSFAGARGYTF.

This chain connects TRBV12-3 or TRBV12-4 to TRBJ1-1; the D is unclear. This CDR3 is built from 13 residues. Trimming took off 4 bases at V and 1 base at J, with 7 bases between the two ends. The CDR3 sequence: CASSSRKNTEAFF. CDR3 DNA: TGTGCCAGCAGTTCAAGGAAGAACACTGAAGCTTTCTTT.

The table lists this clone with a count of one. The chain employs TRBV28 and TRBJ1-5; D unclear. This CDR3 spans 15 amino acids. Germline V gene sequence: CDR1 MDHEN, CDR2 SYDVKM. V lost 7 bases and J lost 0, with 13 bases in between. In DNA, the CDR3 is TGTGCCAGCAAATTGGAGGCTTATAGCAATCAGCCCCAGCATTTT. Translated, it gives CASKLEAYSNQPQHF.

The gene calls are TRBV28 and TRBJ1-5, with no clear D. The CDR3 covers 12 residues. The V and J ends lost 5 bases and 9 bases respectively, with 11 bases between them. CDR1 MDHEN and CDR2 SYDVKM come from the germline V gene. The CDR3 DNA reads TGTGCCAGCAGTAAAGGGTACGCGCCCCAGCATTTT. Its translation is CASSKGYAPQHF.

The chain carries TRBV9 and TRBJ2-3; no clear D gene. Trimming cost V 4 bases and J 0 bases, with 12 bases left between them. Germline V lookup: CDR1 SGDLS, CDR2 YYNGEE. The CDR3 sequence is 15 residues long. CDR3 sequence (DNA): TGTGCCAGCAGCCCTCACCCGACTAGCACAGATACGCAGTATTTT. Translated: CASSPHPTSTDTQYF.